Included here is one TCR beta chain sequence, with context. These data originate in a study of blood T cell repertoires in COVID-19. As for the study in general: The United States, Italy and Spain provided the acute and convalescent COVID-19 samples. From T cells, B-cell-depleted T cells, or PBMCs came the material, which was cDNA or gDNA.

Trimming stripped 0 bases from V and 0 bases from J, with 13 bases between. The CDR3 has 17 residues. CDR1 SGHDT and CDR2 YYEEEE come from the germline V gene. Patients of the Seattle cohort, enrolled during active infection, were followed longitudinally. Per the original data handling: It was from reference gene primer amplification that nucleated cell counts were estimated. Libraries were prepared by immunoSEQ multiplex PCR; TCRdb keeps only in-frame clonotypes and omits some of them. The DNA gave D and trimming, while V, J and clone size come from that table. This table holds more than 95,000 clones, 75% to 90% found once.

Sequenced sample: peripheral blood. The receptor comes from a woman of 80 years or more with COVID-19, enrolled during active disease. The V gene is TRBV5-6, the J gene TRBJ1-3; D unclear. CDR3 in amino acids: CASSLGPPTDSGNTIYF. The CDR3 region has the DNA TGTGCCAGCAGCTTGGGCCCCCCTACCGACTCTGGAAACACCATATATTTT.